Listed below are T cell receptor beta chains from one sample, sequenced in a study of vaccination and CD4 T cells after COVID-19. TCRdb independently ran MiXCR on the PCR reads; one entry per CDR3 protein. The sample lists over 9,500 distinct CDR3 sequences, around 60% occurring once. What these receptors recognize is not known. Specimen: CD4+ T cells from blood, cultured in vitro. Every receptor here comes from a human donor who had recovered from COVID-19. CDR3s include the opening cysteine and the closing phenylalanine or tryptophan. Each record gives: D gene, J gene, V gene, clone size, CDR3 DNA, CDR3 protein. A D gene is named only where the DNA matches it firmly. Only some rows state a clone size, as once, few, many or a class for expanded clones.

D gene: NA
J gene: TRBJ1-5
V gene: TRBV6-1
clone size: NA
CDR3 DNA: TGTGCCAGCAGTAAACAGGGACGAGATCAGCCCCAGCATTTT
CDR3 protein: CASSKQGRDQPQHF

D gene: TRBD1
J gene: TRBJ2-6
V gene: TRBV28
clone size: few
CDR3 DNA: TGTGCCAGCAGTCCCCGGACAGGGAGATCTGGGGCCAACGTCCTGACTTTC
CDR3 protein: CASSPRTGRSGANVLTF

D gene: TRBD1
J gene: TRBJ2-7
V gene: TRBV27
clone size: few
CDR3 DNA: TGTGCCAGCAAGGACAGGGTAGTCGACGAGCAGTACTTC
CDR3 protein: CASKDRVVDEQYF

D gene: NA
J gene: TRBJ2-4
V gene: TRBV6-2/TRBV6-3
clone size: medium-sized
CDR3 DNA: TGTGCCAGCAGTCCCGTAGACAGGCTAGCCAAAAACATTCAGTACTTC
CDR3 protein: CASSPVDRLAKNIQYF

D gene: NA
J gene: TRBJ2-4
V gene: TRBV19
clone size: NA
CDR3 DNA: TGTGCCAGTAGTATAGGAGTCCTAGCCAAAAACATTCAGTACTTC
CDR3 protein: CASSIGVLAKNIQYF

D gene: TRBD1
J gene: TRBJ2-1
V gene: TRBV14
clone size: few
CDR3 DNA: TGTGCCAGCAGCCAAGAAAGGACAGGGAGCATTTACAATGAGCAGTTCTTC
CDR3 protein: CASSQERTGSIYNEQFF

D gene: NA
J gene: TRBJ1-1
V gene: TRBV6-5
clone size: few
CDR3 DNA: TGTGCCAGCAGTTACGTCGGGAACAGGCCTAACACTGAAGCTTTCTTT
CDR3 protein: CASSYVGNRPNTEAFF

D gene: NA
J gene: TRBJ1-2
V gene: TRBV2
clone size: NA
CDR3 DNA: TGTGCCAGCAGTGTGCAACCGGGAACAGTGGGCGGCTACACCTTC
CDR3 protein: CASSVQPGTVGGYTF

D gene: NA
J gene: TRBJ1-5
V gene: TRBV28
clone size: NA
CDR3 DNA: TGTGCCAGCAGGTATACAGGGTTTGTGGAGCCCCAGCATTTT
CDR3 protein: CASRYTGFVEPQHF

D gene: NA
J gene: TRBJ1-5
V gene: TRBV20-1
clone size: few
CDR3 DNA: TGCAGTGCTAGTGGGACGTCGGATAGCAATCAGCCCCAGCATTTT
CDR3 protein: CSASGTSDSNQPQHF

D gene: TRBD1
J gene: TRBJ2-5
V gene: TRBV24-1
clone size: NA
CDR3 DNA: TGTGCCACCAGTGATTTCGGGACAGGGACAGAGACCCAGTACTTC
CDR3 protein: CATSDFGTGTETQYF

D gene: TRBD1
J gene: TRBJ2-3
V gene: TRBV5-1
clone size: few
CDR3 DNA: TGCGCCAGTAAGACAGGGGACGGCACAGATACGCAGTATTTT
CDR3 protein: CASKTGDGTDTQYF

D gene: NA
J gene: TRBJ2-4
V gene: TRBV20-1
clone size: NA
CDR3 DNA: TGCAGTGCTTGTCTTTCAAGGACTATCAACATTCAGTACTTC
CDR3 protein: CSACLSRTINIQYF

D gene: NA
J gene: TRBJ1-2
V gene: TRBV2
clone size: NA
CDR3 DNA: TGTGCCAGCAGTGAAGAAGGGTACTATGGCTACACCTTC
CDR3 protein: CASSEEGYYGYTF

D gene: TRBD2
J gene: TRBJ2-3
V gene: TRBV29-1
clone size: NA
CDR3 DNA: TGCATGGCCACTAGCGGCTTTACAGATACGCAGTATTTT
CDR3 protein: CMATSGFTDTQYF

D gene: NA
J gene: TRBJ2-1
V gene: TRBV20-1
clone size: NA
CDR3 DNA: TGCAGTGCCCCAAAGGACGGCGGGTACAATGAGCAGTTCTTC
CDR3 protein: CSAPKDGGYNEQFF

D gene: TRBD1
J gene: TRBJ2-7
V gene: TRBV4-1
clone size: NA
CDR3 DNA: TGCGCCAGCAGCCAAGACCCCCTCGACAGGGGGCGGCACGAGCAGTACTTC
CDR3 protein: CASSQDPLDRGRHEQYF

D gene: NA
J gene: TRBJ1-3
V gene: TRBV15
clone size: few
CDR3 DNA: TGTGCCACCAGCAGAGATGGGCAGCGCCCTGGAAACACCATATATTTT
CDR3 protein: CATSRDGQRPGNTIYF

D gene: NA
J gene: TRBJ1-6
V gene: TRBV6-5
clone size: NA
CDR3 DNA: TGTGCCAGCAGTTACGAACAGGCAGTTAATCCACCCCTCCACTTT
CDR3 protein: CASSYEQAVNPPLHF

D gene: NA
J gene: TRBJ2-5
V gene: TRBV7-6
clone size: large
CDR3 DNA: TGTGCCAGCAGCTTAGTGGGACACCGAGAAGAGACCCAGTACTTC
CDR3 protein: CASSLVGHREETQYF

D gene: NA
J gene: TRBJ1-2
V gene: TRBV12-3/TRBV12-4
clone size: few
CDR3 DNA: TGTGCCAGCAGTTCCCCGGGTCTGGGGGAAGTAGGTCGGGGCTACACCTTC
CDR3 protein: CASSSPGLGEVGRGYTF

D gene: NA
J gene: TRBJ2-2
V gene: TRBV6-1
clone size: few
CDR3 DNA: TGTGCCAGCAGTGCGGACCTAACCGCCACCGGGGAGCTGTTTTTT
CDR3 protein: CASSADLTATGELFF

D gene: NA
J gene: TRBJ1-1
V gene: TRBV6-5
clone size: NA
CDR3 DNA: TGTGCCAGCAGTTATAGCGGGTGGGCGGGAATGAACACTGAAGCTTTCTTT
CDR3 protein: CASSYSGWAGMNTEAFF

D gene: NA
J gene: TRBJ2-5
V gene: TRBV10-3
clone size: few
CDR3 DNA: TGTGCCATCAGTGGGGGGTCCCAAGAGACCCAGTACTTC
CDR3 protein: CAISGGSQETQYF

D gene: NA
J gene: TRBJ1-1
V gene: TRBV19
clone size: NA
CDR3 DNA: TGTGCCAGTAGTATAGCCCTCAGTTACACTGAAGCTTTCTTT
CDR3 protein: CASSIALSYTEAFF

D gene: NA
J gene: TRBJ1-5
V gene: TRBV12-3/TRBV12-4
clone size: NA
CDR3 DNA: TGTGCCAGCAGTGACCTCGGGACGGACAATCAGCCCCAGCATTTT
CDR3 protein: CASSDLGTDNQPQHF

D gene: NA
J gene: TRBJ1-1
V gene: TRBV12-3/TRBV12-4
clone size: NA
CDR3 DNA: TGTGCCAGCAGTTTCGAAACAGGGAAAGCTTTCTTT
CDR3 protein: CASSFETGKAFF

D gene: TRBD1
J gene: TRBJ1-5
V gene: TRBV7-9
clone size: NA
CDR3 DNA: TGTGCCAGCAGCCTCCAAACCGGGACAGGGAATCAGCCCCAGCATTTT
CDR3 protein: CASSLQTGTGNQPQHF